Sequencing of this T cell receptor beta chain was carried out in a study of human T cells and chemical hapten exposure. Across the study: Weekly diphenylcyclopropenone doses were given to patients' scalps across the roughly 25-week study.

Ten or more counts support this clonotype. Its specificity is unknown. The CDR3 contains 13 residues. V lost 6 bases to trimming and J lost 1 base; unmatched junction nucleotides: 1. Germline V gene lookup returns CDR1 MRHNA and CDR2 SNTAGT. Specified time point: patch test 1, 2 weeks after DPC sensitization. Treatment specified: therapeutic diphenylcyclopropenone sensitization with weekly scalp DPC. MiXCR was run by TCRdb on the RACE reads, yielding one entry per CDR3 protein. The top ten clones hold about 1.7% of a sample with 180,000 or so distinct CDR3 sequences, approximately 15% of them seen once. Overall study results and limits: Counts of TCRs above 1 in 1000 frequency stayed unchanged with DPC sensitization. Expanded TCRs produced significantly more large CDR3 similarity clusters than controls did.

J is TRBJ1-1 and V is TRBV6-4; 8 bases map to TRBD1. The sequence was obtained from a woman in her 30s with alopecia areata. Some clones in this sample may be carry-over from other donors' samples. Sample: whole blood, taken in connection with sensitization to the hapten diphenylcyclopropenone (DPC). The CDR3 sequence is CASRGTGNTEAFF. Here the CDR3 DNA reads TGTGCCAGCAGAGGGACAGGGAACACTGAAGCTTTCTTT.